This T cell receptor beta chain was documented in a study of shared clonotypes between healthy human individuals. Study-wide points: Clonotypes not shared had lower generation probabilities than those common to all four donors.

With regard to this clone: The antigen remains unidentified.

Profiling relied on immunoSEQ multiplex PCR, and the TCRdb table lists in-frame clones only, not all of them. The sample has 850,000 to 1,200,000 clones; under 80% are singletons. This CDR3 contains 15 residues. Trimming removed 3 bases from V and 5 bases from J, with 14 bases in between. Germline-derived CDR1 and CDR2 are LNHNV and YYDKDF (reference sequence). This TCR was recovered from a man younger than 35 in good health. Source material: memory CD4+ T cells sorted from blood. Subset described: CD45RA-negative fraction. J is TRBJ2-1 and V is TRBV15; TRBD1 is a possible D gene (6 bases). In DNA form, the CDR3 reads TGTGCCACCAGCAGGGACAGCCTCGGGGACAATGAGCAGTTCTTC. This encodes CATSRDSLGDNEQFF.